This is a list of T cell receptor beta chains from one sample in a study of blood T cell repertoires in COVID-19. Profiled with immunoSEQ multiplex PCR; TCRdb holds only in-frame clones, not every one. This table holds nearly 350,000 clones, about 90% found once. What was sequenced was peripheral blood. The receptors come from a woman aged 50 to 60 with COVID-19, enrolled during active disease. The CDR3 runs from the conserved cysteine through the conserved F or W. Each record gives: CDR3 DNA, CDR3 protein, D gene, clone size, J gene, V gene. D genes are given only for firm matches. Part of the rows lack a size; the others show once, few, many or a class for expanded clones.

cdr3_nt: TGTGCCAGTAGACTCCAGGCACCAAAGAACACTGAAGCTTTCTTT
cdr3_aa: CASRLQAPKNTEAFF
d_call: .
clone_size: .
j_call: TRBJ1-1
v_call: TRBV19

cdr3_nt: TGTGCCAGCAGCCCCAGGCCGGTAGAAGAGCAGTACTTC
cdr3_aa: CASSPRPVEEQYF
d_call: .
clone_size: .
j_call: TRBJ2-7
v_call: TRBV11-2

cdr3_nt: TGTGCCAGCAGTGAAGCCGGGGTCGGCTACACCTTC
cdr3_aa: CASSEAGVGYTF
d_call: .
clone_size: once
j_call: TRBJ1-2
v_call: TRBV6-1

cdr3_nt: TGTGCCAGCCTAAGATACCCGGGGACAACTATCTCCTACAATGAGCAGTTCTTC
cdr3_aa: CASLRYPGTTISYNEQFF
d_call: .
clone_size: .
j_call: TRBJ2-1
v_call: TRBV27

cdr3_nt: TGTGCCAGCAGCCCCTCCTCAGCGGGAGTACTAAAGACCCAGTACTTC
cdr3_aa: CASSPSSAGVLKTQYF
d_call: TRBD2
clone_size: .
j_call: TRBJ2-5
v_call: TRBV11-1

cdr3_nt: TGCAGCGTTGATCCGGGGGGAACTGAAGCTTTCTTT
cdr3_aa: CSVDPGGTEAFF
d_call: .
clone_size: .
j_call: TRBJ1-1
v_call: TRBV29-1

cdr3_nt: TGTGCCAGCAGCTCCACAGGGGGCGCAGATACGCAGTATTTT
cdr3_aa: CASSSTGGADTQYF
d_call: TRBD1
clone_size: .
j_call: TRBJ2-3
v_call: TRBV7-6

cdr3_nt: TGTGCCAGCAGCAAGAAGCTGCACAACACTGAAGCTTTCTTT
cdr3_aa: CASSKKLHNTEAFF
d_call: .
clone_size: .
j_call: TRBJ1-1
v_call: TRBV11-3

cdr3_nt: TGTGCCAGCAGCCAAGGTCCTGGGACAGGGGACTACGAGCAGTACTTC
cdr3_aa: CASSQGPGTGDYEQYF
d_call: TRBD1
clone_size: .
j_call: TRBJ2-7
v_call: TRBV14

cdr3_nt: TGCGCCAGCTGGGACAGCAGGATGAACACTGAAGCTTTCTTT
cdr3_aa: CASWDSRMNTEAFF
d_call: TRBD1
clone_size: .
j_call: TRBJ1-1
v_call: TRBV5-1

cdr3_nt: TGTGCCAGTAGTCCTATGACAGGGAAGAGGATCACCGGGGAGCTGTTTTTT
cdr3_aa: CASSPMTGKRITGELFF
d_call: TRBD1
clone_size: .
j_call: TRBJ2-2
v_call: TRBV19

cdr3_nt: TGTGCCAGCAGCTTCGGGTCCTACGGTGATGAAAAACTGTTTTTT
cdr3_aa: CASSFGSYGDEKLFF
d_call: .
clone_size: few
j_call: TRBJ1-4
v_call: TRBV5-8

cdr3_nt: TGCGCCAGCAGCCAAACGGTAACGACCTACGAGCAGTACTTC
cdr3_aa: CASSQTVTTYEQYF
d_call: .
clone_size: .
j_call: TRBJ2-7
v_call: TRBV4-3

cdr3_nt: TGTGCCAGCAGCTTGATGGCAGGGAATGAAAAACTGTTTTTT
cdr3_aa: CASSLMAGNEKLFF
d_call: .
clone_size: .
j_call: TRBJ1-4
v_call: TRBV5-5

cdr3_nt: TGTGCCAGCAGTACAAAATGGCGGGAGGGAGGGGGCAATGAGCAGTTCTTC
cdr3_aa: CASSTKWREGGGNEQFF
d_call: TRBD2
clone_size: .
j_call: TRBJ2-1
v_call: TRBV7-6

cdr3_nt: TGTGCCAGTAGACCGACCCAGGACAGGGGGAACACTGAAGCTTTCTTT
cdr3_aa: CASRPTQDRGNTEAFF
d_call: TRBD1
clone_size: few
j_call: TRBJ1-1
v_call: TRBV19

cdr3_nt: TGTGCCAGCAGCAAGGGCACGGGACTAGCGGAAGATACGCAGTATTTT
cdr3_aa: CASSKGTGLAEDTQYF
d_call: TRBD2
clone_size: .
j_call: TRBJ2-3
v_call: TRBV5-4

cdr3_nt: TGCGCCAGCAGCGCGAGGGGGACAGATACGCAGTATTTT
cdr3_aa: CASSARGTDTQYF
d_call: .
clone_size: .
j_call: TRBJ2-3
v_call: TRBV5-1

cdr3_nt: TGCAGCGTTGATTTGGACAGGGCGGGTGGCTACACCTTC
cdr3_aa: CSVDLDRAGGYTF
d_call: TRBD1
clone_size: once
j_call: TRBJ1-2
v_call: TRBV29-1

cdr3_nt: TGCGCCAGCGGGACAGGGATTTACAATGAGCAGTTCTTC
cdr3_aa: CASGTGIYNEQFF
d_call: TRBD1
clone_size: .
j_call: TRBJ2-1
v_call: TRBV5-1

cdr3_nt: TGCGCCAGCAGTGGCGACACTGAAGCTTTCTTT
cdr3_aa: CASSGDTEAFF
d_call: .
clone_size: .
j_call: TRBJ1-1
v_call: TRBV10-1

cdr3_nt: TGTGCCAGCAGCTTACGAGGGACAGGGTACAATGAGCAGTTCTTC
cdr3_aa: CASSLRGTGYNEQFF
d_call: TRBD1
clone_size: .
j_call: TRBJ2-1
v_call: TRBV7-9

cdr3_nt: TGTGCCATCAGTCAAACTAGCCTCCGAGACGAGCAGTACTTC
cdr3_aa: CAISQTSLRDEQYF
d_call: .
clone_size: .
j_call: TRBJ2-7
v_call: TRBV10-3

cdr3_nt: TGCGCCAGCCTGGGACTAGCGGACCTCGCCGAGTACGAGCAGTACTTC
cdr3_aa: CASLGLADLAEYEQYF
d_call: TRBD2
clone_size: .
j_call: TRBJ2-7
v_call: TRBV10-2

cdr3_nt: TGTGCCAGCAGCCCCGGACAGGGGGGGAGGGAGACCCAGTACTTC
cdr3_aa: CASSPGQGGRETQYF
d_call: TRBD1
clone_size: .
j_call: TRBJ2-5
v_call: TRBV3-1/TRBV3-2

cdr3_nt: TGTGCCAGCTCACCGCGGCGGGACCTTGTAGAGAGTAAGCAGTTCTTC
cdr3_aa: CASSPRRDLVESKQFF
d_call: .
clone_size: .
j_call: TRBJ2-1
v_call: TRBV18

cdr3_nt: TGTGCCACCAGCAGCAGGGTTCGAGAGACCCAGTACTTC
cdr3_aa: CATSSRVRETQYF
d_call: .
clone_size: .
j_call: TRBJ2-5
v_call: TRBV15

cdr3_nt: TGCAGCGCTCGAATGGGGGGGGTCAATCAGCCCCAGCATTTT
cdr3_aa: CSARMGGVNQPQHF
d_call: .
clone_size: .
j_call: TRBJ1-5
v_call: TRBV29-1

cdr3_nt: TGTGCCACCAGCAGACCCCCGAGGGTACTCGGGTTTCAGCCCCAGCATTTT
cdr3_aa: CATSRPPRVLGFQPQHF
d_call: .
clone_size: .
j_call: TRBJ1-5
v_call: TRBV15

cdr3_nt: TGTGCCAGCAGTACAGGGGGCCATCGGCCCTACGAGCAGTACTTC
cdr3_aa: CASSTGGHRPYEQYF
d_call: TRBD1
clone_size: .
j_call: TRBJ2-7
v_call: TRBV6-2/TRBV6-3

cdr3_nt: TGTGCCAGCAGCTTGGACACAATCCCCACAGATACGCAGTATTTT
cdr3_aa: CASSLDTIPTDTQYF
d_call: .
clone_size: .
j_call: TRBJ2-3
v_call: TRBV7-3

cdr3_nt: TGCGCCAGCAGCACGACGACAGGGGTAGATCAGCCCCAGCATTTT
cdr3_aa: CASSTTTGVDQPQHF
d_call: TRBD1
clone_size: .
j_call: TRBJ1-5
v_call: TRBV5-1